What follows are 4 T cell receptor beta chains derived from one specimen sequenced in a study of identical twins. TCRdb recomputed calls from the 5' RACE reads with MiXCR, one row per CDR3 protein. This table has 300,000 to 400,000 distinct CDR3 sequences, roughly 12% appearing once. The same specimen was also included in a second study, on yellow fever vaccine responses in identical twins.

The specimen was CD8+ T cells sorted from blood. The receptors come from a woman between 18 and 29 years old in good health.

The chain employs TRBV20-1 and TRBJ2-1; possibly TRBD1 or TRBD2 for D (5 bases each). The CDR3 is 14 amino acids. In germline, CDR1 is DFQATT, CDR2 SNEGSKA (reference sequence). The V end was cut by 6 bases, the J end by 5 bases, with 17 bases between. CDR3 amino acids: CSARDGLGNNEQFF. DNA of the CDR3: TGCAGTGCAAGGGACGGATTAGGGAACAATGAGCAGTTCTTC.

This clonotype was counted only a few times. J is TRBJ2-1 and V is TRBV5-4; D is ambiguous. The CDR3 consists of 14 residues. V was clipped by 1 base and J by 5 bases, with 10 bases between them. CDR1 and CDR2 from the germline V gene are SGHNT and YYREEE (reference sequence). The DNA of the CDR3 is TGTGCCAGCAGCTTGTGGGCTCCCGACAATGAGCAGTTCTTC. This translates into CASSLWAPDNEQFF.

The sample holds a few counts of this clonotype. This sequence joins TRBV13 and TRBJ2-1; D remains unclear. V was trimmed by 3 bases and J by 10 bases, leaving 10 bases between them. The V gene's germline CDR1 is PRHDT and CDR2 FYEKMQ (reference sequence). CDR3 length: 12 residues. Here the CDR3 DNA reads TGTGCCAGCAGCTTCGGGCGCGACGAGCAGTTCTTC. Translating gives CASSFGRDEQFF.

The chain links TRBV6-1 to TRBJ1-4; no clear D. The germline gives CDR1 MNHNS, CDR2 SASEGT. The germline V and J ends were trimmed by 2 bases and 0 bases, with 10 bases remaining between them. The CDR3 totals 16 residues. The DNA of the CDR3 is TGTGCCAGCAGTGAAATAGGACCTGCAACTAATGAAAAACTGTTTTTT. It encodes CASSEIGPATNEKLFF.